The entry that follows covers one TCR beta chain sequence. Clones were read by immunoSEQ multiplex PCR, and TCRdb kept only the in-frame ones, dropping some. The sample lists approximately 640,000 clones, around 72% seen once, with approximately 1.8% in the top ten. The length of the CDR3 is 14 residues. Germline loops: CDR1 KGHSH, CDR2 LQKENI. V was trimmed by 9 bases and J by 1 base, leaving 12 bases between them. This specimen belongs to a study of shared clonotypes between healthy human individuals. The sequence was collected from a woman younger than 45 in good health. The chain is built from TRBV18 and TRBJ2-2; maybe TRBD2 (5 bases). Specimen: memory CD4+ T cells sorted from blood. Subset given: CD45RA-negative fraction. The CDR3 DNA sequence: TGTGCCAGTTGGACGGGAATGAACACCGGGGAGCTGTTTTTT. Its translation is CASWTGMNTGELFF.